The 21 T cell receptor beta chains below all came from one sample that was sequenced in a study of neurological immune-mediated disorders. Regarding time point: longitudinal time-point 2. TCRdb recomputed calls from the 5' RACE reads with MiXCR, one row per CDR3 protein. The data show approximately 80,000 distinct CDR3 sequences, over 4.5% seen once. The material sequenced was PBMCs. All receptors come from a woman aged 55-70 years with multiple sclerosis.

This clonotype came up many times. The V gene is TRBV5-1, the J gene TRBJ1-5, with D unresolved. V lost 0 bases, J lost 6 bases, and 7 bases lay in between. Germline V gene sequence: CDR1 SGHRS, CDR2 YFSETQ. The CDR3 contains 13 residues. The CDR3 sequence: CASSLGMGQPQHF. The CDR3 DNA is TGCGCCAGCAGCTTGGGGATGGGTCAGCCCCAGCATTTT.

Many counts were recorded for this clonotype. CDR3 sequence reads: CASRGPGGNQPQHF. The CDR3 DNA reads TGTGCCAGCAGGGGGCCAGGGGGGAATCAGCCCCAGCATTTT. This rearrangement joins TRBV6-5 to TRBJ1-5; 7 nucleotides agree with TRBD1. The CDR3 runs to 14 residues. CDR1 and CDR2 from the germline V gene are MNHEY and SVGAGI. The ends lost 6 bases at V and 4 bases at J; junction bases unmatched: 6.

This clonotype has a count of ten or more. The rearrangement uses TRBV5-1 and TRBJ2-1; D gene unclear. The CDR3 is made up of 16 amino acids. V was clipped by 0 bases and J by 6 bases, with 16 bases between them. Looked up from germline, CDR1 is SGHRS and CDR2 is YFSETQ. CDR3 in amino acids: CASSLEVPSTGNEQFF. CDR3 DNA sequence: TGCGCCAGCAGCTTGGAAGTCCCCAGTACGGGCAATGAGCAGTTCTTC.

Many counts were recorded for this clonotype. The V call is TRBV5-1, the J call TRBJ2-1, with 12 bases aligning to TRBD2. Trimming took 1 base from V and 4 from J; bases not matched to a gene: 3. This CDR3 has 16 residues. Germline-derived CDR1 and CDR2 are SGHRS and YFSETQ. As DNA, the CDR3 is TGCGCCAGCAGCTTGACCGGGACTAGCGGGTACAATGAGCAGTTCTTC. Its translation is CASSLTGTSGYNEQFF.

This clonotype came up many times. The DNA of the CDR3 is TGTGCCAGCAGCGAAGGCGGGACAGGTCTTTATGGCTACACCTTC. Protein product: CASSEGGTGLYGYTF. The gene calls are TRBV7-2 and TRBJ1-2, with 8 bases that match TRBD1. The CDR3 runs to 15 residues. Germline assignment: CDR1 SGHTA and CDR2 FQGNSA. Trimming removed 5 bases from V and 5 bases from J; junction bases left unmatched: 10.

This clonotype was seen ten or more times. The CDR3 protein is CASSQSRTSGAGSQETQYF. The CDR3 region has the DNA TGCGCCAGCAGCCAATCACGGACTAGCGGGGCGGGGTCCCAAGAGACCCAGTACTTC. The chain has TRBV4-1 and TRBJ2-5; TRBD2 matches 12 bases. The CDR3 totals 19 residues. Looked up from germline, CDR1 is MGHRA and CDR2 is YSYEKL. V lost 2 bases to trimming and J lost 1 base; unmatched junction nucleotides: 11.

This chain connects TRBV7-8 to TRBJ1-6, with 7 bases lining up with TRBD1. Unmatched junction bases numbered 8, after V lost 8 bases and J lost 7 bases. The CDR3 is made up of 14 amino acids. Looked up from germline, CDR1 is SGHVS and CDR2 is FQNEAQ. CDR3 sequence: CASFAGQRNSPLHF. CDR3 in DNA: TGTGCCAGCTTCGCGGGACAGAGAAATTCACCCCTCCACTTT.

This clonotype was counted at least ten times. The chain couples TRBV5-1 to TRBJ2-3; a weak D match, TRBD1 (6 bases). CDR1 is SGHRS, CDR2 YFSETQ, per germline. The germline V and J ends were trimmed by 0 bases and 6 bases, with 11 bases remaining between them. CDR3 length: 14 residues. The CDR3 nucleotides are TGCGCCAGCAGCTTGGCGAGGACAGCCGATACGCAGTATTTT. This gives the protein CASSLARTADTQYF.

This clonotype was counted at least ten times. The chain joins TRBV10-3 to TRBJ2-1; 10 nucleotides line up with TRBD2. This CDR3 contains 15 residues. From germline, CDR1 is ENHRY and CDR2 SYGVKD. After removal of 0 bases from V and 9 bases from J, the junction contained 5 bases not matched to a gene. CDR3 protein: CAISESGLADSEQFF. DNA of the CDR3: TGTGCCATCAGTGAGTCAGGACTAGCGGATAGTGAGCAGTTCTTC.

This rearrangement joins TRBV11-2 to TRBJ2-7, with D possibly being TRBD2 (6 bases). Per the germline V gene, CDR1 is SGHAT and CDR2 is FQNNGV. The CDR3 has 14 residues. Trimming removed 2 bases at V and 8 bases at J, with 16 bases between. Written as DNA, the CDR3 is TGTGCCAGCAGCTTATTGGGGGGTTCACGGCAGCAGTACTTC. It specifies CASSLLGGSRQQYF.

There are many counts of this clonotype. J is TRBJ1-5 and V is TRBV5-6, with D unclear. The ends were cut back, 4 bases at V and 2 bases at J, with 13 bases in the middle. From germline, CDR1 is SGHDT and CDR2 YYEEEE. The CDR3 is made up of 15 amino acids. The CDR3 DNA is TGTGCCAGCAGCAAAAACCTACTGGGCAATCAGCCCCAGCATTTT. This sequence encodes CASSKNLLGNQPQHF. Full variable domain (outside the CDR3, taken from reference TRBV5-6 and TRBJ1-5): DAGVTQSPTHLIKTRGQQVTLRCSPKSGHDTVSWYQQALGQGPQFIFQYYEEEERQRGNFPDRFSGHQFPNYSSELNVNALLLGDSALYLCASSKNLLGNQPQHFGDGTRLSIL.

This clonotype was observed at least ten times. J is TRBJ1-4 and V is TRBV9; D gene uncertain. This CDR3 is built from 14 residues. CDR1 SGDLS and CDR2 YYNGEE come from the germline V gene. V lost 7 bases to trimming and J lost 7 bases, with 17 bases between them. CDR3: CASAPGGRIEKLFF. The CDR3 nucleotides are TGTGCCAGCGCCCCCGGTGGCCGAATTGAAAAACTGTTTTTT.

There are many counts of this clonotype. This rearrangement joins TRBV3-1 to TRBJ2-1; D remains unclear. V was pared by 3 bases and J by 5 bases, with 2 bases between. In germline, CDR1 is LGHDT, CDR2 YNNKEL (reference sequence). The CDR3 spans 11 residues. As DNA, the CDR3 is TGTGCCAGCAGCCACGACAATGAGCAGTTCTTC. Translating it yields CASSHDNEQFF.

In its sample, this clonotype was seen many times. V usage is TRBV5-1 and J usage is TRBJ2-3; 12 positions match TRBD1. The CDR3 covers 17 residues. The V gene's germline CDR1 is SGHRS and CDR2 YFSETQ. V gave up 3 bases and J gave up 4 bases; unmatched junction bases: 9. The CDR3 protein is CASSSHTGTGGPDTQYF. CDR3 DNA: TGCGCCAGCAGCTCGCATACCGGGACAGGGGGCCCAGATACGCAGTATTTT.

This clonotype showed up many times. The genes are TRBV3-1 and TRBJ1-1; D is unclear. Trimming pared 0 bases from V and 1 base from J, leaving 9 bases between. This CDR3 comprises 15 residues. Germline loops: CDR1 LGHDT, CDR2 YNNKEL (reference sequence). CDR3 nucleotides: TGTGCCAGCAGCCAAGACTCCCGGGGGAACACTGAAGCTTTCTTT. Translated, it gives CASSQDSRGNTEAFF.

CDR3 in amino acids: CASSFRQGTRNTEAFF. The CDR3 region has the DNA TGTGCCAGCAGCTTTCGACAGGGAACGCGGAACACTGAAGCTTTCTTT. The chain joins TRBV11-1 to TRBJ1-1, with 7 bases lining up with TRBD1. The J segment lost 1 base and the V segment lost 3 bases, leaving 8 bases of the junction unmatched. There are 16 residues in the CDR3. CDR1 is SGHAT, CDR2 FQDESV, per germline (reference sequence).

This sequence joins TRBV24-1 and TRBJ2-1, with D possibly TRBD2 on 7 matching bases. CDR1 KGHDR and CDR2 SFDVKD come from the germline V gene. Between the trimmed V and J ends, which lost 5 bases and 7 bases, there was a span of 23 bases. CDR3 length equals 17 residues. The CDR3, as DNA: TGTGCCACCAGTGCCCTAAAGGGGGGAGGGTTGAGGAATGAGCAGTTCTTC. It is translated as CATSALKGGGLRNEQFF.

Only a few counts were recorded for this clonotype. The genes are TRBV5-1 and TRBJ2-1; 10 nucleotides match TRBD1. The CDR3 runs to 20 residues. The V and J ends lost 2 bases and 6 bases, in that order; junction bases with no gene match: 20. In germline, CDR1 is SGHRS, CDR2 YFSETQ. The CDR3 DNA sequence: TGCGCCAGCAGCTTCTTCCGGGGGACAGGGGCCCTCGAAAGGGGCAATGAGCAGTTCTTC. The encoded protein is CASSFFRGTGALERGNEQFF.

This clonotype was observed at least ten times. The V call is TRBV5-1, the J call TRBJ1-1, with a tentative D call TRBD1 (6 bases). CDR1 and CDR2 (germline): SGHRS, YFSETQ. This CDR3 has 14 residues. V was shortened by 5 bases and J by 1 base, with 12 bases between the two germline ends. CDR3 nucleotides: TGCGCCAGCAGGGGGGCCCGGGGGAACACTGAAGCTTTCTTT. It is translated as CASRGARGNTEAFF.

Ten or more counts support this clonotype. This CDR3 is CASSYSPGGGTEAFF. The CDR3 DNA is TGTGCCAGCAGTTACTCGCCAGGGGGGGGCACTGAAGCTTTCTTT. The rearrangement uses TRBV6-5 and TRBJ1-1; 7 bases are shared with TRBD1. CDR1 MNHEY and CDR2 SVGAGI come from the germline V gene. The ends lost 0 bases at V and 4 bases at J; junction bases unmatched: 5. The CDR3 runs to 15 residues.

This clonotype occurred many times. This chain joins TRBV28 and TRBJ2-1; a weak D match, TRBD1 (5 bases). Germline V gives CDR1 MDHEN, CDR2 SYDVKM. The V end was cut by 5 bases, the J end by 2 bases, with 10 bases between. The CDR3 spans 14 residues. CDR3 region: CASSPQVPYNEQFF. CDR3 DNA sequence: TGTGCCAGCAGTCCACAGGTGCCCTACAATGAGCAGTTCTTC.